The clone carrying this T cell receptor beta chain was observed at least ten times. Its antigen is not identified. The data belong to a study of CD8+CD57+ T cells in acquired aplastic anemia. Study-wide findings and caveats: Both patients and controls carried the same twenty-nine CD8+ CDR3 sequences.

CDR1 is LNHDA and CDR2 is SQIVND in the germline V gene (reference sequence). The V end lost 4 bases, the J end lost 3 bases, and 11 bases lay between the germline ends. The CDR3 has 14 residues. It was genomic DNA that served as the template for profiling TCR beta VDJ and CDR3. TCRdb re-called the reads with MiXCR, one entry per CDR3 protein. This table has under 200,000 distinct CDR3 sequences, around half appearing once. Flow cytometry had shown expanded CD8+CD57+ cells in the patients chosen for sequencing. Sequenced: sorted CD4+, CD8+, or CD8+CD57+ T cells (not recorded which) from PBMCs. The J gene is TRBJ2-3, the V gene TRBV19; a weak D match, TRBD2 (6 bases). The receptor's source is a human donor with aplastic anemia. CDR3 sequence: CASSNPLATDTQYF. CDR3 nucleotide sequence: TGTGCCAGTAGTAACCCACTAGCAACAGATACGCAGTATTTT.